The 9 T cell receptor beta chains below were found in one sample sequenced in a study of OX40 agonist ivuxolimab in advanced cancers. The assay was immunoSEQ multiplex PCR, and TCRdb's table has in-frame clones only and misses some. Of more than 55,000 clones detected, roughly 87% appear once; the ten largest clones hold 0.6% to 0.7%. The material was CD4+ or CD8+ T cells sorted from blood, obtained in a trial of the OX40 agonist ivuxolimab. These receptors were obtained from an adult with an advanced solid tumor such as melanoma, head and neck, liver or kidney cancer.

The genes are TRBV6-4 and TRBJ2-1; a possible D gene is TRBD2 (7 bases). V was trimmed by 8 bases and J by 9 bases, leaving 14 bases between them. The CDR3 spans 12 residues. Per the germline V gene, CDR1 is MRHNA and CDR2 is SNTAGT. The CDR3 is CASLLGGGEQFF. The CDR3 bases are TGTGCCAGCCTACTAGGGGGGGGTGAGCAGTTCTTC.

CDR3 loop: CATRNRNTEAFF. In DNA form, the CDR3 reads TGTGCCACCCGAAACAGGAACACTGAAGCTTTCTTT. The chain employs TRBV19 and TRBJ1-1; D remains unclear. The ends were cut back, 10 bases at V and 1 base at J, with 10 bases in the middle. CDR1 is LNHDA, CDR2 SQIVND, per germline (reference sequence). This CDR3 spans 12 amino acids. The full variable domain, completed using reference TRBV19 and TRBJ1-1, is DGGITQSPKYLFRKEGQNVTLSCEQNLNHDAMYWYRQDPGQGLRLIYYSQIVNDFQKGDIAEGYSVSREKKESFPLTVTSAQKNPTAFYLCATRNRNTEAFFGQGTRLTVV.

The CDR3 here is CASSPLAGVQETQYF. The CDR3 DNA is TGTGCCAGCAGCCCACTGGCGGGGGTCCAAGAGACCCAGTACTTC. This chain connects TRBV11-2 to TRBJ2-5; 7 nucleotides align to TRBD2. Germline V CDR1 and CDR2: SGHAT, FQNNGV. The CDR3 length is 15 residues. V trimming: 5 bases; J trimming: 1 base; junction bases outside the gene matches: 7. Drawing the rest from reference TRBV11-2 and TRBJ2-5, the complete variable domain is EAGVAQSPRYKIIEKRQSVAFWCNPISGHATLYWYQQILGQGPKLLIQFQNNGVVDDSQLPKDRFSAERLKGVDSTLKIQPAKLEDSAVYLCASSPLAGVQETQYFGPGTRLLVL.

CDR3 residues: CASSWTSGAYNEQFF. In DNA, the CDR3 is TGTGCCAGCAGCTGGACTAGCGGGGCCTACAATGAGCAGTTCTTC. The chain recombines TRBV11-3 with TRBJ2-1; 12 bases align to TRBD2. Germline V lookup: CDR1 SGHNT, CDR2 YENEEA. V shed 4 bases and J 2 bases; nucleotides not matched to a gene: 0. The CDR3 is 15 residues long.

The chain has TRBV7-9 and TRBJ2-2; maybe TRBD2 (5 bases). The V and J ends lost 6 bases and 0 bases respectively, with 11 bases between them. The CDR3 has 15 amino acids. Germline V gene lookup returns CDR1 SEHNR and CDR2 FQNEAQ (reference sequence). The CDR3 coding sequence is TGTGCCAGCAGACTAGGGCAAGCGAACACCGGGGAGCTGTTTTTT. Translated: CASRLGQANTGELFF. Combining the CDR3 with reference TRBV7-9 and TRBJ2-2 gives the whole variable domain DTGVSQNPRHKITKRGQNVTFRCDPISEHNRLYWYRQTLGQGPEFLTYFQNEAQLEKSRLLSDRFSAERPKGSFSTLEIQRTEQGDSAMYLCASRLGQANTGELFFGEGSRLTVL.

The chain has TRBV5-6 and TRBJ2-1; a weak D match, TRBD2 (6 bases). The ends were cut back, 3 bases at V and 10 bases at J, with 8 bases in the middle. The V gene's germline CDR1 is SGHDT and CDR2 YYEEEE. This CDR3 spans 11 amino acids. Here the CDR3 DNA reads TGTGCCAGCAGCTCGGAGGGGGAGCAGTTCTTC. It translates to CASSSEGEQFF.

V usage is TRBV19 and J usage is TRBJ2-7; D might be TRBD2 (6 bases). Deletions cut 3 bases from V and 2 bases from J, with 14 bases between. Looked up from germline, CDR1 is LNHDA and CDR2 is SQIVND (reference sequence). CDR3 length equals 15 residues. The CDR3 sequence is CASSIGGSGPYEQYF. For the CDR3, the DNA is TGTGCCAGTAGTATTGGAGGGAGCGGGCCCTACGAGCAGTACTTC. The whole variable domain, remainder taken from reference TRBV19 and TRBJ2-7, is DGGITQSPKYLFRKEGQNVTLSCEQNLNHDAMYWYRQDPGQGLRLIYYSQIVNDFQKGDIAEGYSVSREKKESFPLTVTSAQKNPTAFYLCASSIGGSGPYEQYFGPGTRLTVT.

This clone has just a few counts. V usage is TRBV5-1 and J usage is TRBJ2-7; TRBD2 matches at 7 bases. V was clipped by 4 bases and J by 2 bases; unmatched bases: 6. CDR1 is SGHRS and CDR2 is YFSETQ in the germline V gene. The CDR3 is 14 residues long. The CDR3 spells CASSGLEPPYEQYF. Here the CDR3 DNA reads TGCGCCAGCAGCGGACTAGAACCTCCCTACGAGCAGTACTTC.

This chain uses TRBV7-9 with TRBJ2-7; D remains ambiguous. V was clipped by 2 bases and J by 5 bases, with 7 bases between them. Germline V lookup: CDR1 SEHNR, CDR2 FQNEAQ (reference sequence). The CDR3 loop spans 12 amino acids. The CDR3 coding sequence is TGTGCCAGCAGCTTAATGGCGGACGAGCAGTACTTC. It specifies CASSLMADEQYF.